The clone carrying this T cell receptor (beta chain) was seen a few times. The target antigen is unknown. The data were obtained in a study of T cells after yellow fever vaccination. Regarding the study as a whole: Repertoires obtained by FACS sorting could include abundant clonotypes that entered as contaminants from the bulk population. Re-detected after boosting: most primary clones, about 95% of CD4 and 80% to 90% of CD8. Weaker overall, the secondary response nonetheless peaked faster (day 5 versus 15).

A single record per CDR3 protein comes from TCRdb applying MiXCR to the 5' RACE reads. There are just under 600,000 distinct CDR3 sequences in the sample; approximately 13% occur only once, and around an eighth lies in the top ten. With V trimmed by 6 bases and J by 8 bases, 10 bases remained unmatched. This CDR3 has 15 residues. In germline, CDR1 is MNHEY, CDR2 SVGEGT. The source was PBMCs, collected on the day of the yellow fever booster vaccination. The V and J genes are TRBV6-2 or TRBV6-3 and TRBJ1-5, with TRBD1 matching 10 bases. This receptor was identified in a man aged 30-40 years who received the YFV17D yellow fever vaccine. The CDR3 DNA sequence: TGTGCCAGCAGCTCTCGGGGACAGGGGAAGGAGCCCCAGCATTTT. Protein: CASSSRGQGKEPQHF.